This entry is about one T cell receptor (beta chain). This clonotype was seen at least ten times. The specificity of this receptor is unknown. No base quality information exists; no much larger clone differs at one position. Whole blood was used without cell fractionation, so all unsorted peripheral T cells were reflected in the repertoire. As controls, some ten uninfected healthy donors were sampled, and four of those donors gave samples twice, roughly three months apart. For RNA extraction, around 2.5 ml of peripheral blood was drawn into Tempus tubes. Residual genomic DNA was removed with the TURBO-DNase kit and globin mRNA was depleted with GLOBINclear. This entry comes from a study of HIV-infected patients and healthy controls (dated by TCRdb to the mid-2010s). Background on the whole study: The question the study tested was whether immune perturbation and reconstitution could be captured by deep TCR repertoire sequencing of small blood samples from HIV patients. Summary of the overall study and its limitations: The study cohorts differed slightly in age and sex profile, but those differences did not account for the observed differences in diversity. In size-matched repertoire data, the apparent post-therapy recovery of the Gini index in HIV-infected patients was not replicated. MAIT cell alpha-chain CDR3s were present at high frequency in healthy controls but severely depleted in HIV+ repertoires. The pairing of alpha and beta chains was not determined in the samples. Roughly threefold more distinct CDR3s and higher Shannon diversity were observed in healthy control repertoires than in untreated HIV+ repertoires. More CDR3s were shared between individuals among healthy controls than among HIV+ patients, as measured by Jaccard index and by the count of highly shared sequences. Rare events from HIV-infected data received too much weight under size-matching, and comparisons were complicated by unequal numbers of distinct sequences between patients and controls. Significantly higher mean Gini indices were seen in HIV-infected repertoires than in controls, possibly reflecting oligoclonality. A major limit on how widely the findings apply, in the view of the authors, was that only sixteen HIV-infected individuals were processed. The use of whole blood limited sequencing depth and precluded separation of the dynamics of distinct T-cell subpopulations. In the study, no determination of donor HLA types was made. Mean usage differed significantly between HIV-infected patients and controls for eight alpha and eight beta V genes. During therapy, HIV-associated CDR3s significantly decreased in frequency, while CMV-associated CDR3s did not change significantly, though most became more frequent.

Reverse transcription of approximately 500 ng RNA was performed with SuperScript III using primers directed against the alpha and beta constant regions. Alpha and beta chain libraries were generated separately via chain-specific third strand synthesis with multiplexing indices. The protocol used a single primer pair to amplify all rearrangements within a chain, which avoided primer bias, and attached molecular barcodes to each cDNA molecule. Purified cDNA was joined by T4 RNA Ligase 1 to a 5' RACE adapter carrying a random hexamer and the SP2 sequencing primer site. Second strand synthesis was performed with Phusion polymerase and primed from the SP2 site, and slow temperature ramps were applied to favor optimal annealing. Joined together, two random hexamer sequences that had both been added before amplification formed the 12-nucleotide barcode of each molecule. An amplification PCR of 20 to 25 cycles with P5s and P7 primers came after a short first PCR that had added P5 and P7 adapter elements plus a second index. The libraries went through 27 PCR cycles in total, were quantified on a Qubit, were sized on a Bioanalyzer, and were diluted to approximately 3.6 nM. Normalized libraries were sequenced on an Illumina MiSeq with 2 x 250 paired-end kits. Reverse transcription reactions underwent purification over MinElute columns, with elution into roughly 10 ul Tris-Cl. A 1:1 ratio of AMPure XP beads was used to clean the adapter ligations after they had run for approximately 21 hours at 16 degrees C. The original pipeline was this. Demultiplexed FASTQ files were processed with a modified Decombinator by which V, J, insert and barcode information was output. Any sequence that shared a barcode yet differed from the dominant sequence was discarded as an error, and the number of original cDNA molecules was estimated by counting barcodes clustered at Levenshtein distance 3. The R packages ineq, vegan, igraph and RCytoscape were used for downstream analyses, with IMGT nomenclature and CDR3 definitions applied. V gene usage was calculated across distinct sequences, with every TCR tallied a single time to avoid skew from clonal expansion. Unique CDR3 amino acid sequences within a donor were connected in similarity networks whenever two sequences differed by a single Levenshtein edit. In the repertoires, a search was made for a compiled set of published HIV-specific CDR3s (roughly 100 alpha, 702 beta) and CMV-specific CDR3s (approximately 13 alpha, over 250 beta). Random subsampling to size-matched repertoires demonstrated that the decreased diversity in patients did not result from their lower sequence numbers. TCRdb reprocessed the public reads (quality trimming at Q25 with fastp, clone calling with MiXCR) and kept in-frame beta chains. Rows merge per CDR3 protein into single entries with the most common DNA and genes. V and J calls and clone size were set by TCRdb, not the authors. This sample is represented by roughly 20,000 distinct CDR3 sequences; 10% of them were singletons. The ten top clones hold approximately 3.1% of the sample.

Sequences were obtained from blood. The sequence was collected from an adult in good health.

The CDR3 reads as follows: CASKSEGGYTF. The sequence in DNA is TGCGCCAGCAAGAGTGAGGGTGGCTACACCTTC. The rearrangement joined TRBV5-1 to TRBJ1-2; the D gene lacks a confident call. The CDR1 and CDR2 encoded by the germline V gene are SGHRS and YFSETQ. The CDR3 measures 11 amino acids from cysteine to phenylalanine. Only the CDR3 region is kept as DNA, spanning 33 bases read in frame from base 1. V is cut by 6 bases and J by 7 bases, and the space between the germline ends is 10 bases.